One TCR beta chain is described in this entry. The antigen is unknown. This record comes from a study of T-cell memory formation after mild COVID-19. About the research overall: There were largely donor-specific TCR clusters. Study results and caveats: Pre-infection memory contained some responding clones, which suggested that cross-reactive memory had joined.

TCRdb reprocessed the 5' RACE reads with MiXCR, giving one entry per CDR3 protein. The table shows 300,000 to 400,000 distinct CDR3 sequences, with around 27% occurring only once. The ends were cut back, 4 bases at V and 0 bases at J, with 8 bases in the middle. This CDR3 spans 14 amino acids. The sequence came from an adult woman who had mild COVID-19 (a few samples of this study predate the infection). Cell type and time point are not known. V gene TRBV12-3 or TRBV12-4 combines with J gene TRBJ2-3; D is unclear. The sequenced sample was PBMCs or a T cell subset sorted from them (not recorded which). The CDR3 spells CASSWRVSTDTQYF. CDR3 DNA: TGTGCCAGCAGTTGGAGAGTTAGCACAGATACGCAGTATTTT.